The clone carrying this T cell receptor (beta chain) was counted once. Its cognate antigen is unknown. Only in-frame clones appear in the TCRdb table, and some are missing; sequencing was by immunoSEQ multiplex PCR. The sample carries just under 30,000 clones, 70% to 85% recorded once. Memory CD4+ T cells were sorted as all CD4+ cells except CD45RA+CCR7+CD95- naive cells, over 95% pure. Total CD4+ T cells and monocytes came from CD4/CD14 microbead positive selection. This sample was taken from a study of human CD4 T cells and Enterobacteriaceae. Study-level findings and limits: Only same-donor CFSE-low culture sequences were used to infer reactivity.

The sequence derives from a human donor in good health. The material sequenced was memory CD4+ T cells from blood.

The CDR3 loop is CASRDEVRGTQYF. CDR3 nucleotide sequence: TGCGCCAGCAGAGATGAGGTTAGGGGGACCCAGTACTTC. V usage is TRBV5-1 and J usage is TRBJ2-5; D possibly corresponds to TRBD1 (5 bases). This CDR3 spans 13 amino acids. In germline, CDR1 is SGHRS, CDR2 YFSETQ. The V and J ends lost 5 bases and 7 bases respectively, with 15 bases between them.